Each of the 31 T cell receptor beta chains below was sequenced from the same sample in a study of blood T cell repertoires in COVID-19. Using immunoSEQ multiplex PCR, the repertoire was profiled, and TCRdb retains in-frame clones only, with some absent. The repertoire has around 100,000 clones, roughly 87% of them found once; the top ten carry approximately 7%. Material: peripheral blood. Receptors originate from a man under 40 in a cohort sampled during active COVID-19.

The chain carries TRBV12-5 and TRBJ1-6; TRBD1 might be the D (5 bases). Looked up from germline, CDR1 is LGHNT and CDR2 is FRNRAP. Trimming shortened V by 4 bases and J by 6 bases, and 13 bases separated the two germline ends. This CDR3 is 15 amino acids long. CDR3 coding DNA: TGTGCTAGTGGTTATACAGGCTCGAGTAATTCACCCCTCCACTTT. Its translation: CASGYTGSSNSPLHF.

The chain is built from TRBV4-3 and TRBJ1-5; D might be TRBD1 (6 bases). This CDR3 spans 20 amino acids. The germline CDR1 and CDR2 sequences are LGHNA and YSLEER. Trimming stripped 0 bases from V and 5 bases from J, with 26 bases between. CDR3 in amino acids: CASSQDTRQGRGGMDQPQHF. CDR3 nucleotides: TGCGCCAGCAGCCAAGATACCAGGCAGGGGCGAGGGGGAATGGATCAGCCCCAGCATTTT.

Notes on this clone: The junction departs from the called germline gene at one end, perhaps through a read error. The chain carries TRBV2 and TRBJ2-7, with TRBD2 matching over 7 bases. Germline CDR1 SNHLY, CDR2 FYNNEI. There are 17 residues in the CDR3. CDR3 bases: TGTGCCAGCAGGGAAGGACTAGGGGTCGCGGGCTCCTACGAGCAGTACTTC. The encoded protein is CASREGLGVAGSYEQYF.

The genes are TRBV6-1 and TRBJ1-5, with D perhaps TRBD1 (5 bases). Deletions cut 3 bases from V and 6 bases from J, with 9 bases between. CDR1 is MNHNS and CDR2 is SASEGT in the germline V gene. The CDR3 sequence is 13 residues long. Written as DNA, the CDR3 is TGTGCCAGCAGTGAGGGGGGGGTTCAGCCCCAGCATTTT. Its translation is CASSEGGVQPQHF.

The chain combines TRBV7-2 with TRBJ1-1; D is unresolved. This CDR3 has 13 residues. The germline V gene encodes CDR1 SGHTA and CDR2 FQGNSA. Trimming removed 3 bases at V and 7 bases at J, with 12 bases between. CDR3 sequence (DNA): TGTGCCAGCAGCTTCGGAGGGCGTCGTGAAGCTTTCTTT. It translates to CASSFGGRREAFF.

The gene calls are TRBV4-3 and TRBJ1-6, with a weak D call TRBD1 (5 bases). The CDR3 covers 15 residues. Germline loops: CDR1 LGHNA, CDR2 YSLEER. The germline V and J ends were trimmed by 0 bases and 7 bases, with 10 bases remaining between them. Written as DNA, the CDR3 is TGCGCCAGCAGCCAAGACAGGGCGACCAATTCACCCCTCCACTTT. Its protein is CASSQDRATNSPLHF.

The chain's CDR3 is CASSRDYLRTDTQYF. The CDR3 DNA reads TGTGCCAGCAGCCGGGACTACCTGCGCACAGATACGCAGTATTTT. The chain carries TRBV7-2 and TRBJ2-3; 7 nucleotides line up with TRBD2. Germline values: CDR1 SGHTA, CDR2 FQGNSA. J gave up 1 base and V 5 bases, and 6 bases lay outside the gene matches. This CDR3 is 15 amino acids long.

The CDR3 reads CASSRDSSYEQYF. CDR3 nucleotides: TGCGCCAGCAGCCGGGACAGCTCCTACGAGCAGTACTTC. This sequence joins TRBV4-1 and TRBJ2-7; 7 bases align to TRBD1. The germline gives CDR1 MGHRA, CDR2 YSYEKL. This CDR3 contains 13 residues. V trimming: 4 bases; J trimming: 0 bases; junction bases outside the gene matches: 0.

The gene calls are TRBV30 and TRBJ1-2, with 7 bases that match TRBD1. The germline gives CDR1 GTSNPN, CDR2 SVGIG (reference sequence). CDR3 length: 13 residues. With 1 base clipped from V and 8 bases from J, the junction kept 7 bases outside the gene matches. CDR3 sequence reads: CAWSGQGVGGYTF. For the CDR3, the DNA is TGTGCCTGGAGTGGACAGGGAGTAGGGGGCTACACCTTC. The full variable domain, rest sourced from reference TRBV30 and TRBJ1-2, is SQTIHQWPATLVQPVGSPLSLECTVEGTSNPNLYWYRQAAGRGLQLLFYSVGIGQISSEVPQNLSASRPQDRQFILSSKKLLLSDSGFYLCAWSGQGVGGYTFGSGTRLTVV.

V and J are TRBV30 and TRBJ2-3, with 10 bases aligning to TRBD2. Trimming cost V 0 bases and J 0 bases; bases outside gene matches: 12. Germline lookup yields CDR1 GTSNPN and CDR2 SVGIG (reference sequence). CDR3 length: 19 amino acids. The CDR3 sequence is CAWSVHSGGASSSTDTQYF. The CDR3 DNA sequence: TGTGCCTGGAGTGTACACAGCGGGGGGGCATCCTCTAGCACAGATACGCAGTATTTT.

V and J are TRBV5-6 and TRBJ1-1; possibly TRBD1 for D (6 bases). Trimming took 6 bases from V and 2 from J, leaving 14 bases between them. CDR3 length equals 14 residues. Germline CDR1 and CDR2: SGHDT and YYEEEE. This CDR3 is CASTPTGLNTEAFF. The CDR3 DNA is TGTGCCAGCACCCCTACAGGGCTCAACACTGAAGCTTTCTTT. The entire variable domain, with the rest obtained from reference TRBV5-6 and TRBJ1-1, is as follows: DAGVTQSPTHLIKTRGQQVTLRCSPKSGHDTVSWYQQALGQGPQFIFQYYEEEERQRGNFPDRFSGHQFPNYSSELNVNALLLGDSALYLCASTPTGLNTEAFFGQGTRLTVV.

The chain is built from TRBV3-1 (or the pseudogene TRBV3-2) and TRBJ2-1; TRBD1 agrees at 8 bases. V dropped 2 bases and J dropped 2; count of bases not matched to a gene: 8. The CDR3 is made up of 17 amino acids. Germline V gene data show CDR1 as LGHDT and CDR2 as YNNKEL (reference sequence). The CDR3 protein is CASSQTGTGPPYNEQFF. The CDR3 nucleotides read TGTGCCAGCAGCCAAACCGGGACAGGTCCTCCCTACAATGAGCAGTTCTTC.

The chain couples TRBV27 to TRBJ2-7; 12 bases align to TRBD2. Germline V CDR1 and CDR2: MNHEY, SMNVEV (reference sequence). The V segment lost 6 bases and the J segment 5 bases; nucleotides outside the gene matches: 8. This CDR3 comprises 15 residues. This CDR3 reads CASRDPSGGAHEQYF. The CDR3 nucleotides are TGTGCCAGCAGAGACCCTAGCGGGGGGGCGCACGAGCAGTACTTC.

This chain uses TRBV14 with TRBJ2-7, with D perhaps matching TRBD1 (6 bases). The CDR3 covers 13 residues. CDR1 is SGHDN and CDR2 is FVKESK in the germline V gene. Trimming removed 3 bases from V and 7 bases from J, with 13 bases in between. CDR3 coding DNA: TGTGCCAGCAGCCAGGCAGCTAGGGGGGAGCAGTACTTC. It specifies CASSQAARGEQYF.

A single count supports this clone. V gene TRBV5-8 combines with J gene TRBJ1-1; D gene ambiguous. From germline, CDR1 is SGHTS and CDR2 YDEGEE. V was trimmed by 0 bases and J by 4 bases, leaving 7 bases between them. The CDR3 spans 13 residues. CDR3 sequence reads: CASSLAAGTEAFF. CDR3 nucleotides: TGTGCCAGCAGCTTGGCCGCAGGCACTGAAGCTTTCTTT.

The chain employs TRBV5-5 and TRBJ1-2; the D gene is possibly TRBD1 (6 bases). Germline CDR1 is SGHKS and CDR2 is YYEKEE (reference sequence). The CDR3 loop spans 17 amino acids. V was shortened by 0 bases and J by 8 bases, with 23 bases between the two germline ends. CDR3 bases: TGTGCCAGCAGCTTGGCCCCAGGGTGGGGGCGAGTGGCGGGCTACACCTTC. Its protein product is CASSLAPGWGRVAGYTF.

The chain is built from TRBV5-4 and TRBJ1-1; a possible D gene is TRBD1 (6 bases). V was cut by 4 bases and J by 7 bases, with 11 bases left in between. The CDR3 runs 12 residues. Germline loops: CDR1 SGHNT, CDR2 YYREEE (reference sequence). DNA for the CDR3: TGTGCCAGCAGCGGTGAAGGGGGTGAAGCTTTCTTT. It codes for CASSGEGGEAFF.

The CDR3: CASSLASPSYNEQFF. CDR3 sequence (DNA): TGCGCCAGCAGCTTGGCGTCCCCCTCCTACAATGAGCAGTTCTTC. The chain uses TRBV5-1 and TRBJ2-1; D call uncertain. The length of the CDR3 is 15 residues. Germline V lookup: CDR1 SGHRS, CDR2 YFSETQ. Trimming removed 0 bases at V and 0 bases at J, with 7 bases between.

This clone came up once. This chain connects TRBV30 to TRBJ2-5; 7 bases fit TRBD2. The CDR3 is 13 amino acids. J lost 5 bases, V lost 2 bases, and 5 bases had no gene match. CDR1 and CDR2 (germline): GTSNPN, SVGIG (reference sequence). The CDR3 protein is CAWSRGGGETQYF. Here the CDR3 DNA reads TGTGCCTGGAGTAGGGGCGGGGGTGAGACCCAGTACTTC.

This chain links TRBV7-3 with TRBJ2-5; D possibly corresponds to TRBD2 (6 bases). Trimming removed 1 base at V and 5 bases at J, with 11 bases between. CDR1 is SGHTA, CDR2 FQGTGA, per germline. This CDR3 spans 14 amino acids. The CDR3 is CASSLNGGTETQYF. The CDR3 DNA reads as TGTGCCAGCAGCTTAAACGGGGGTACTGAGACCCAGTACTTC.

This clone was found once. The rearrangement joins TRBV4-3 to TRBJ2-3, with 8 bases identical to TRBD2. This CDR3 is built from 16 residues. Germline CDR1 LGHNA, CDR2 YSLEER. Losses at the gene ends were 0 bases for V and 1 base for J; bases not matched to a gene: 3. This CDR3 reads CASSQELAGRTDTQYF. The CDR3 DNA is TGCGCCAGCAGCCAAGAGCTAGCGGGTCGCACAGATACGCAGTATTTT.

The V gene is TRBV6-4, the J gene TRBJ2-3; 13 nucleotides line up with TRBD2. V lost 3 bases and J lost 5; bases outside the gene matches: 2. Germline V gene lookup returns CDR1 MRHNA and CDR2 SNTAGT. The CDR3 has 15 amino acids. As DNA, the CDR3 is TGTGCCAGCAGTGAAACTAGCGGGGGGGGAGATACGCAGTATTTT. Its translation: CASSETSGGGDTQYF.

The chain uses TRBV3-1 (or the pseudogene TRBV3-2) and TRBJ2-1; TRBD2 matches at 7 bases. The CDR3 has 13 amino acids. The germline V gene has CDR1 LGHDT and CDR2 YNNKEL (reference sequence). V was pared by 1 base and J by 10 bases, with 4 bases of the junction left unmatched. The CDR3 spells CASSQGGGSEQFF. For the CDR3, the DNA is TGTGCCAGCAGCCAAGGGGGGGGATCCGAGCAGTTCTTC.

The rearrangement joins TRBV6-1 to TRBJ2-7, with 8 bases aligning to TRBD1. CDR3 length: 15 amino acids. In germline, CDR1 is MNHNS, CDR2 SASEGT. V lost 3 bases to trimming and J lost 2 bases; unmatched junction nucleotides: 6. CDR3 region: CASSEESGGPYEQYF. The DNA of the CDR3 is TGTGCCAGCAGTGAGGAATCAGGGGGCCCCTACGAGCAGTACTTC.

The chain combines TRBV5-1 with TRBJ2-4, with 14 bases that match TRBD2. Germline V CDR1 and CDR2: SGHRS, YFSETQ. The CDR3 is 18 amino acids. Trimming took 4 bases from V and 8 from J; bases not matched to a gene: 14. CDR3 loop: CASSIGLAGGWSRDIQYF. The CDR3 DNA follows: TGCGCCAGCAGCATCGGACTAGCGGGGGGTTGGTCCCGGGACATTCAGTACTTC.

V and J are TRBV19 and TRBJ1-1, with TRBD1 matching over 9 bases. Germline lookup yields CDR1 LNHDA and CDR2 SQIVND (reference sequence). The length of the CDR3 is 15 residues. With 1 base clipped from V and 5 bases from J, the junction kept 5 bases outside the gene matches. CDR3 nucleotide sequence: TGTGCCAGTAGTATAGGACAGGGGGTAGATACTGAAGCTTTCTTT. Translated: CASSIGQGVDTEAFF.

The V call is TRBV7-5, the J call TRBJ2-5; the listed D gene, TRBD2, was not tested against the DNA. TRBV7-5 is a pseudogene. The CDR3 is made up of 16 amino acids. Here the CDR3 DNA reads TGTGCCAGAAGCTACCCTCTGACTAGCGGCCAAGAGACCCAGTACTTC. This encodes CARSYPLTSGQETQYF.

The gene calls are TRBV5-6 and TRBJ2-5; 10 nucleotides match TRBD2. This CDR3 is built from 14 residues. Germline assignment: CDR1 SGHDT and CDR2 YYEEEE. V lost 5 bases and J lost 2; bases outside the gene matches: 3. DNA for the CDR3: TGTGCCAGCAGAGCTAGCGGGGGACAAGAGACCCAGTACTTC. The encoded protein is CASRASGGQETQYF.

J is TRBJ1-2 and V is TRBV18; 11 bases map to TRBD1. Trimming took 4 bases from V and 0 from J; bases not matched to a gene: 1. CDR1 and CDR2 (germline): KGHSH, LQKENI. CDR3 length equals 15 residues. CDR3 amino acids: CASSQGQGANYGYTF. As DNA, the CDR3 is TGTGCCAGCTCACAGGGACAGGGGGCTAACTATGGCTACACCTTC.

This rearrangement joins TRBV7-2 to TRBJ2-3, with 8 bases matching TRBD1. Germline CDR1 is SGHTA and CDR2 is FQGNSA. Germline trimming cut 1 base from V and 0 bases from J; bases unmatched to any gene: 12. The length of the CDR3 is 19 residues. The CDR3 DNA is TGTGCCAGCAGCTTAGGGCCGGGACAGGCCTTCCGTAGCACAGATACGCAGTATTTT. Residues: CASSLGPGQAFRSTDTQYF.

This rearrangement joins TRBV2 to TRBJ1-4; TRBD1 might be the D (5 bases). The CDR3 runs to 14 residues. Trimming pared 6 bases from V and 4 bases from J, leaving 12 bases between. Germline values: CDR1 SNHLY, CDR2 FYNNEI. In DNA form, the CDR3 reads TGTGCCAGCAGCGCGGGACGGGTTAATGAAAAACTGTTTTTT. Its translation is CASSAGRVNEKLFF. The full variable domain, rest sourced from reference TRBV2 and TRBJ1-4, is EPEVTQTPSHQVTQMGQEVILRCVPISNHLYFYWYRQILGQKVEFLVSFYNNEISEKSEIFDDQFSVERPDGSNFTLKIRSTKLEDSAMYFCASSAGRVNEKLFFGSGTQLSVL.